Listed here are 21 T cell receptor beta chains from one sample, sequenced in a study. TCRdb itself ran the 5' RACE reads through MiXCR, one entry per CDR3 protein. In the table there are 50,000 to 65,000 distinct CDR3 sequences, around 26% of which are singletons. What was sequenced was tumor-infiltrating memory CD4+ T cells sorted from the breast tumor. Stated subset: memory CD4+ T cells, CD4+CD45RO+CD25-. These receptors all come from a female donor with breast cancer.

This rearrangement joins TRBV27 to TRBJ2-7; D is unclear. V lost 1 base to trimming and J lost 7 bases, with 11 bases between them. The CDR3 covers 13 residues. Germline V gene lookup returns CDR1 MNHEY and CDR2 SMNVEV (reference sequence). The CDR3 nucleotides read TGTGCCAGCAGTTTATTTCAGACGACTGAGCAGTACTTC. The encoded protein is CASSLFQTTEQYF.

This clonotype was seen only a few times. The chain is built from TRBV24-1 and TRBJ2-1, with D possibly TRBD2 on 6 matching bases. Germline lookup yields CDR1 KGHDR and CDR2 SFDVKD. Trimming stripped 4 bases from V and 8 bases from J, with 17 bases between. This CDR3 is 15 amino acids long. The CDR3 region has the DNA TGTGCCACCAGTGACCCATTAGCGGAGAGATATGAGCAGTTCTTC. Its translation: CATSDPLAERYEQFF.

Concerning this clonotype: A read error may account for a junction end that differs from germline. The chain joins TRBV4-3 to TRBJ2-3; 11 positions match TRBD2. The CDR3 contains 15 residues. The germline V gene has CDR1 LGHNA and CDR2 YSLEER. The CDR3 nucleotides read TGCGCCAGCAGCCACACTAGCGGGGGTACAGGTACGCAGTATTTT. Protein product: CASSHTSGGTGTQYF.

The rearrangement uses TRBV7-9 and TRBJ2-7; maybe TRBD2 (6 bases). The CDR3 totals 15 residues. V was clipped by 5 bases and J by 4 bases, with 18 bases between them. Germline V gene data show CDR1 as SEHNR and CDR2 as FQNEAQ (reference sequence). The CDR3 DNA sequence: TGTGCCAGCAGCCCCCCGGGACTGAACGCTTACGAGCAGTACTTC. Amino acid sequence: CASSPPGLNAYEQYF. Supplemented by reference TRBV7-9 and TRBJ2-7, the full variable domain reads DTGVSQNPRHKITKRGQNVTFRCDPISEHNRLYWYRQTLGQGPEFLTYFQNEAQLEKSRLLSDRFSAERPKGSFSTLEIQRTEQGDSAMYLCASSPPGLNAYEQYFGPGTRLTVT.

The chain carries TRBV6-6 and TRBJ2-1; TRBD2 matches at 13 bases. V lost 5 bases and J lost 5; bases outside the gene matches: 6. The CDR3 is 16 amino acids. The V gene's germline CDR1 is MNHNY and CDR2 SVGAGI (reference sequence). The DNA for the CDR3 is TGTGCCAGCAGTCCCACGGGACTAGCGGGACACAATGAGCAGTTCTTC. Protein: CASSPTGLAGHNEQFF.

The gene calls are TRBV20-1 and TRBJ2-6, with D maybe TRBD1 (5 bases). The CDR3 covers 15 residues. The V and J ends lost 3 bases and 0 bases respectively, with 9 bases between them. Germline-derived CDR1 and CDR2 are DFQATT and SNEGSKA (reference sequence). The CDR3 protein is CSASAGFSGANVLTF. As DNA, the CDR3 is TGCAGTGCTAGCGCAGGGTTCTCTGGGGCCAACGTCCTGACTTTC.

This clonotype occurred a few times. The chain is built from TRBV20-1 and TRBJ1-2; the D is unclear. The length of the CDR3 is 12 residues. Germline V gene sequence: CDR1 DFQATT, CDR2 SNEGSKA (reference sequence). V lost 4 bases and J 8 bases, leaving 14 bases between the germline ends. CDR3 sequence: CSATWGGEGYTF. In nucleotides, the CDR3 is TGCAGTGCTACTTGGGGAGGAGAAGGCTACACCTTC.

This clonotype was seen a handful of times. The V gene is TRBV7-9, the J gene TRBJ2-1; no clear D gene. Trimming stripped 2 bases from V and 6 bases from J, with 8 bases between. The CDR3 totals 13 residues. CDR1 is SEHNR, CDR2 FQNEAQ, per germline (reference sequence). DNA for the CDR3: TGTGCCAGCAGCTTACTTTCTGGCAATGAGCAGTTCTTC. It specifies CASSLLSGNEQFF.

The CDR3, as DNA: TGTGCCAGCAGCCCAGACCAGGGTGGTGGCTACACCTTC. Translating it yields CASSPDQGGGYTF. The chain recombines TRBV7-2 with TRBJ1-2, with D perhaps matching TRBD1 (5 bases). Per germline, CDR1 SGHTA and CDR2 FQGNSA. The CDR3 spans 13 residues. V dropped 5 bases and J dropped 7 bases, with 14 bases sitting between them. The full variable domain, with the rest looked up from reference TRBV7-2 and TRBJ1-2, is GAGVSQSPSNKVTEKGKDVELRCDPISGHTALYWYRQSLGQGLEFLIYFQGNSAPDKSGLPSDRFSAERTGGSVSTLTIQRTQQEDSAVYLCASSPDQGGGYTFGSGTRLTVV.

V usage is TRBV7-3 and J usage is TRBJ2-3, with D possibly matching TRBD1 (5 bases). V lost 1 base and J lost 1, with 6 bases in between. Germline lookup yields CDR1 SGHTA and CDR2 FQGTGA. This CDR3 has 14 amino acids. CDR3 DNA: TGTGCCAGCAGCTTAAGGGGCCGCACAGATACGCAGTATTTT. Its protein product is CASSLRGRTDTQYF.

A few counts support this clonotype. V and J are TRBV3-1 and TRBJ1-1; D is perhaps TRBD1 (5 bases). V was clipped by 0 bases and J by 1 base, with 12 bases between them. Germline lookup yields CDR1 LGHDT and CDR2 YNNKEL (reference sequence). The CDR3 totals 16 residues. The DNA for the CDR3 is TGTGCCAGCAGCCAAGATCTGGCAGGGTGGAACACTGAAGCTTTCTTT. Translated: CASSQDLAGWNTEAFF. Drawing the rest from reference TRBV3-1 and TRBJ1-1, the complete variable domain is DTAVSQTPKYLVTQMGNDKSIKCEQNLGHDTMYWYKQDSKKFLKIMFSYNNKELIINETVPNRFSPKSPDKAHLNLHINSLELGDSAVYFCASSQDLAGWNTEAFFGQGTRLTVV.

The rearrangement uses TRBV20-1 and TRBJ2-3, with 10 positions matching TRBD1. Trimming cost V 3 bases and J 6 bases; bases outside gene matches: 6. CDR3 length equals 14 residues. CDR1 and CDR2 from the germline V gene are DFQATT and SNEGSKA (reference sequence). CDR3 protein: CSASVWTGGDTQYF. The CDR3 DNA is TGCAGTGCTAGTGTGTGGACAGGGGGTGATACGCAGTATTTT.

The table lists this clonotype with a few counts. The chain recombines TRBV20-1 with TRBJ2-1; TRBD1 might be the D (5 bases). The CDR3 consists of 15 residues. Germline V CDR1 and CDR2: DFQATT, SNEGSKA (reference sequence). V lost 4 bases and J 8 bases, leaving 21 bases between the germline ends. CDR3 sequence reads: CSATRARYEGDEQFF. As DNA, the CDR3 is TGCAGTGCTACCCGAGCCCGGTACGAAGGGGATGAGCAGTTCTTC.

The chain uses TRBV6-6 and TRBJ1-2; TRBD1 matches at 8 bases. The CDR3 consists of 12 residues. The germline CDR1 and CDR2 sequences are MNHNY and SVGAGI (reference sequence). The V segment lost 8 bases and the J segment 4 bases; nucleotides outside the gene matches: 3. CDR3: CASQGASYGYTF. CDR3 in DNA: TGTGCCAGCCAGGGGGCGAGCTATGGCTACACCTTC.

This clonotype was counted between two and nine times. This chain connects TRBV4-1 to TRBJ2-3; D is unresolved. Germline lookup yields CDR1 MGHRA and CDR2 YSYEKL. The CDR3 totals 18 residues. Trimming left V 0 bases short and J 2 bases short, with 18 bases between. The CDR3 DNA reads TGCGCCAGCAGCCAAGATATCATATCTTACAGAAACACAGATACGCAGTATTTT. This codes for CASSQDIISYRNTDTQYF.

The chain combines TRBV28 with TRBJ2-1; D call uncertain. Trimming left V 6 bases short and J 0 bases short, with 9 bases between. The germline gives CDR1 MDHEN, CDR2 SYDVKM. CDR3 length: 14 amino acids. The chain's CDR3 is CASRAPSSYNEQFF. The CDR3 DNA follows: TGTGCCAGCAGGGCACCGAGCTCCTACAATGAGCAGTTCTTC.

The chain has TRBV20-1 and TRBJ1-1, with TRBD1 matching 7 bases. The germline V gene encodes CDR1 DFQATT and CDR2 SNEGSKA (reference sequence). This CDR3 has 12 residues. V was clipped by 4 bases and J by 3 bases; unmatched bases: 2. The CDR3 DNA reads TGCAGTGCTACTCAGGGGGACACTGAAGCTTTCTTT. Translating it yields CSATQGDTEAFF.

As regards this clonotype: Sequence at one end of the junction differs from germline and may be a read error. The CDR3 is CAGSLRTRGEYGYTF. The CDR3 nucleotides are TGTGCCGGCAGCCTTCGGACAAGGGGCGAATATGGCTACACCTTC. The V call is TRBV3-1, the J call TRBJ1-2, with D possibly matching TRBD1 (5 bases). Looked up from germline, CDR1 is LGHDT and CDR2 is YNNKEL (reference sequence). The CDR3 totals 15 residues. Looking up the rest from reference TRBV3-1 and TRBJ1-2 gives the full variable domain: DTAVSQTPKYLVTQMGNDKSIKCEQNLGHDTMYWYKQDSKKFLKIMFSYNNKELIINETVPNRFSPKSPDKAHLNLHINSLELGDSAVYFCAGSLRTRGEYGYTFGSGTRLTVV.

Concerning this clonotype itself: An end of the junction differs from the germline gene, which may be a read error. This sequence joins TRBV7-2 and TRBJ1-1; a weak D match, TRBD1 (6 bases). The CDR3 runs to 14 residues. Germline loops: CDR1 SGHTA, CDR2 FQGNSA. The CDR3 region has the DNA TGTGCCAGCAGCTTTTTTTCCGGGGACACTGAAGCCTTCTTT. It encodes CASSFFSGDTEAFF.

The chain joins TRBV4-1 to TRBJ2-6; 7 bases are shared with TRBD1. Germline trimming cut 5 bases from V and 5 bases from J; bases unmatched to any gene: 6. Per the germline V gene, CDR1 is MGHRA and CDR2 is YSYEKL. This CDR3 comprises 15 residues. The DNA of the CDR3 is TGCGCCAGCAGCTGGGACAGCCAGTGGGCCAACGTCCTGACTTTC. Amino acid sequence: CASSWDSQWANVLTF.

CDR3 sequence reads: CASSWGFGSYNEQFF. CDR3 DNA: TGCGCCAGCAGCTGGGGATTCGGGTCCTACAATGAGCAGTTCTTC. The V call is TRBV5-1, the J call TRBJ2-1; no clear D gene. In germline, CDR1 is SGHRS, CDR2 YFSETQ. CDR3 length: 15 amino acids. V lost 3 bases to trimming and J lost 1 base, with 11 bases between them.